This TCR beta chain was documented in a study of T cell repertoires in cytomegalovirus infection. Whole-study results and caveats: HLA-C-restricted CMV clonotypes gave the most frequent clonotype in two of eight donors.

The CDR3 runs 12 residues. Each CDR3 protein gets one entry after TCRdb re-called the reads with MiXCR. This sample has roughly 730,000 distinct CDR3 sequences, with roughly 33% found just once. To note about this clonotype: Its antigen is not identified. A junction boundary mismatches the germline segment, possibly from a read error.

The starting material was cultured PBMCs, obtained from culture after CMV antigen stimulation. The chain recombines TRBV12-3 or TRBV12-4 with TRBJ2-3; possible D gene TRBD1, 5 bases. The TCR originated in a human donor in good health (CMV status not recorded). Some clones in this sample may be carry-over from other donors' samples. In DNA, the CDR3 is TGTGCCAGCAGACCTACGACAGATACGCGGTATTTT. Amino acids: CASRPTTDTRYF.